What follows is one TCR beta chain and its context. This record belongs to a study of blood T cell repertoires in COVID-19. Study-wide background: From the United States, Italy and Spain came samples of acute and convalescent COVID-19. Sources were T cells, B-cell-depleted T cells, or PBMCs; the material itself was cDNA or gDNA.

Original data processing: Estimated nucleated cell counts came from reference gene primer amplification. Produced via immunoSEQ multiplex PCR; TCRdb's table is partial and in-frame only. For V, J and clone size, that table is used; D and trimming come from the DNA. Among some 300,000 clones listed, 65% to 90% were seen once. Seattle participants joined during active infection and were tracked over time. The germline V gene has CDR1 SNHLY and CDR2 FYNNEI. The CDR3 has 12 residues. V dropped 10 bases and J dropped 2; count of bases not matched to a gene: 2. The chain couples TRBV2 to TRBJ1-2; TRBD1 agrees at 9 bases. The TCR was taken from a woman in her sixties or seventies with COVID-19, enrolled during active disease. The sequencing sample was made of peripheral blood. The CDR3 DNA reads as TGTGCCACCGGACAGGGGAACTATGGCTACACCTTC. Its protein product is CATGQGNYGYTF.